These T cell receptor beta chains were read from a single sample in a study of cytomegalovirus exposure and HLA in healthy donors. Assay used: immunoSEQ multiplex PCR; TCRdb lists only in-frame clones, some missing. The sample contains 180,000 or so clones, around four fifths of which appear only once. The sample consisted of PBMCs. These receptors all come from a woman between 45 and 60 years old in good health and CMV-seropositive. Both conserved end residues are part of each CDR3. The order of the fields is J gene, V gene, D gene, clone size, CDR3 DNA, CDR3 protein. The D gene is left open where the match is weak. Only some rows state a clone size, as once, few, many or a class for expanded clones.

TRBJ1-1,TRBV7-9,NA,NA,TGTTCCAGCAGCTTGACAGCTACTGAAGCTTTCTTT,CSSSLTATEAFF
TRBJ2-3,TRBV7-5,NA,few,TGTGTCAGAAGCTCGGACAGGGGGGCTGATACGCAGTATTTT,CVRSSDRGADTQYF
TRBJ2-7,TRBV7-3,NA,NA,TGTGCCAGCAGCTTCACCTACGAGCAGTACTTC,CASSFTYEQYF
TRBJ2-3,TRBV29-1,TRBD2,few,TGCAGCGTTGCCCCGCTAGCGGGAGAGGGGAATACGCAGTATTTT,CSVAPLAGEGNTQYF
TRBJ2-1,TRBV7-2,NA,NA,TGTGCCAGCAGCCCACGACTAGCCTACAATGAGCAGTTCTTC,CASSPRLAYNEQFF
TRBJ1-5,TRBV19,NA,NA,TGTGCCAGTAGTATAGGGCAATCTAGCAATCAGCCCCAGCATTTT,CASSIGQSSNQPQHF
TRBJ1-6,TRBV13,TRBD1,NA,TGTGCCAGCAGCTTAGAGGGGGCGCGAGGCCCTATCTCTTCACCCCTCCACTTT,CASSLEGARGPISSPLHF
TRBJ1-1,TRBV19,TRBD1,NA,TGTGCCAGTAGTATTTGGGCAGGGGGCTCGAACACTGAAGCTTTCTTT,CASSIWAGGSNTEAFF
TRBJ1-2,TRBV4-1,NA,NA,TGCGCCAGCAGCCAAGATCCGGGCGGGGCCTATGGCTACACCTTC,CASSQDPGGAYGYTF
TRBJ1-5,TRBV20-1,NA,few,TGCAGTGCTTTTCGCGGTGCCCAGCATTTT,CSAFRGAQHF
TRBJ1-4,TRBV2,TRBD1,NA,TGTGCCAGCAGGACCGGACAGGGCAAGAATGAAAAACTGTTTTTT,CASRTGQGKNEKLFF
TRBJ1-1,TRBV7-9,NA,NA,TGTTCCAGCGCACGGAGTAGTACTGAAGCTTTCTTT,CSSARSSTEAFF
TRBJ1-3,TRBV23-1,TRBD1,NA,TGCGCCAGCAGTCAATGGGGACAGAAGTCAAACACCATATATTTT,CASSQWGQKSNTIYF
TRBJ1-4,TRBV5-5,NA,NA,TGTGCCAGCAGCTTGAATTGGAACAGGAGTGGAAAACTGTTTTTT,CASSLNWNRSGKLFF
TRBJ2-7,TRBV7-6,TRBD2,NA,TGTGCCAGCAGCTTAGGACCTAGCGGGGGGTCCGACGAGCAGTACTTC,CASSLGPSGGSDEQYF
TRBJ2-7,TRBV25-1,TRBD1,NA,TGTGCCAGCAGTGAATCGGGGACAGCTACCTACGAGCAGTACTTC,CASSESGTATYEQYF
TRBJ1-1,TRBV15,NA,NA,TGTGCCACCAGCAAAACAGGGCTGTCCACTGAAGCTTTCTTT,CATSKTGLSTEAFF
TRBJ2-4,TRBV30,NA,few,TGTGCCTGGAGTGTAGCTGGAAACATTCAGTACTTC,CAWSVAGNIQYF
TRBJ2-1,TRBV2,NA,NA,TGTGCCAGCAGAGCGACCGGGAGCCTTTCCTACAATGAGCAGTTCTTC,CASRATGSLSYNEQFF
TRBJ2-1,TRBV7-8,TRBD2,NA,TGTGCCAGCAGCTTAATGAACCTAGCGGAATACAATGAGCAGTTCTTC,CASSLMNLAEYNEQFF
TRBJ2-4,TRBV11-2,NA,once,TGTGCCAGCAGTTACAGGGTTAGAGACATTCAGTACTTC,CASSYRVRDIQYF
TRBJ2-7,TRBV30,NA,NA,TGTGCCTGGGACCGAGGAGGGGACGAGCAGTACTTC,CAWDRGGDEQYF
TRBJ1-1,TRBV19,TRBD1,NA,TGTGCCAGTGGGGGACAGGGGAACACTGAAGCTTTCTTT,CASGGQGNTEAFF
TRBJ2-1,TRBV15,NA,NA,TGTGCCACCAGCAGGGATCGGGTCTCCTACAATGAGCAGTTCTTC,CATSRDRVSYNEQFF
TRBJ1-2,TRBV5-6,TRBD1,few,TGTGCCAGCAGCCGACAGGGAAACTATGGCTACACCTTC,CASSRQGNYGYTF
TRBJ2-5,TRBV10-3,TRBD1,NA,TGTGCCATCAGCCGGGACAGGTCGCAAGAGACCCAGTACTTC,CAISRDRSQETQYF
TRBJ2-7,TRBV4-3,NA,NA,TGCGCCAGCAGCCAAGATCCGGGCAGGGCCGCGTACGAGCAGTACTTC,CASSQDPGRAAYEQYF
TRBJ1-2,TRBV5-1,TRBD1,NA,TGCGCCAGCAGCTTTCAGGGGGACTATGGCTACACCTTC,CASSFQGDYGYTF
TRBJ2-3,TRBV5-4,TRBD1,NA,TGTGCCAGCAATTCGGGACAGGGGCCAGTTACGCAGTATTTT,CASNSGQGPVTQYF
TRBJ2-3,TRBV2,TRBD1,once,TGTGCCAGCAGGAAGGGGACAGGGCCATATACGCAGTATTTT,CASRKGTGPYTQYF